Listed here are 30 T cell receptor beta chains from one sample, sequenced in a study of response to subunit inactivated influenza vaccine (dated by TCRdb to 2016 to 2019). Libraries were prepared through RT-PCR. The run used an Illumina HiSeq 2500. TCRdb's own reprocessing of the public reads used fastp at Q25 and MiXCR and kept productive beta chains. Rows matching on CDR3 protein sequence are summarized as one entry with the most common DNA and genes. For this sample the table gives about 520,000 distinct CDR3 sequences, of which about 25% were detected only once. The ten largest clones capture under 2.5% of the sample. The sample consisted of CD4+ T cells sorted from PBMCs, taken 5 days after vaccination. All receptors come from a man aged 45-65 years who received an inactivated influenza vaccine. Donor details come from another sample of the same person, matched by shared clones.

There are a few counts of this clonotype. J is TRBJ2-3 and V is TRBV20-1; no definite D call. Germline CDR1 reads DFQATT; CDR2 reads SNEGSKA (reference sequence). The CDR3 contains 13 residues. Trimming stripped 0 bases from V and 4 bases from J, with 8 bases between. As DNA, the CDR3 is TGCAGTGCTAGAGAGCCAGCCCCAGATACGCAGTATTTT. Encoded protein: CSAREPAPDTQYF.

This chain joins TRBV12-3 or TRBV12-4 and TRBJ1-1, with D unclear. The CDR3 extends over 12 amino acids. V lost 2 bases, J lost 1 base, and 2 bases lay in between. This CDR3 reads CASSLWNTEAFF. CDR3 DNA sequence: TGTGCCAGCAGTTTATGGAACACTGAAGCTTTCTTT.

This chain uses TRBV20-1 with TRBJ1-1; 10 nucleotides line up with TRBD1. Germline CDR1 DFQATT, CDR2 SNEGSKA (reference sequence). J lost 10 bases, V lost 2 bases, and 1 base had no gene match. The CDR3 covers 11 residues. The CDR3 spells CSARRTGGAFF. The DNA for the CDR3 is TGCAGTGCTAGACGGACAGGGGGAGCTTTCTTT.

This clonotype was counted ten times or more. The rearrangement uses TRBV15 and TRBJ2-2; either TRBD1 or TRBD2 may supply D (6 bases each). The CDR3 sequence is 17 residues long. CDR1 is LNHNV and CDR2 is YYDKDF in the germline V gene (reference sequence). With 1 base removed from V and 2 bases from J, the gap between germline ends came to 14 bases. The CDR3: CATSRVGGSLNTGELFF. CDR3 DNA sequence: TGTGCCACCAGCAGAGTGGGGGGCAGCTTAAACACCGGGGAGCTGTTTTTT. Variable domain in full (rest from reference TRBV15 and TRBJ2-2): DAMVIQNPRYQVTQFGKPVTLSCSQTLNHNVMYWYQQKSSQAPKLLFHYYDKDFNNEADTPDNFQSRRPNTSFCFLDIRSPGLGDTAMYLCATSRVGGSLNTGELFFGEGSRLTVL.

The chain recombines TRBV20-1 with TRBJ2-1; unclear D gene. Germline V gene lookup returns CDR1 DFQATT and CDR2 SNEGSKA (reference sequence). V was shortened by 3 bases and J by 1 base, with 7 bases between the two germline ends. The CDR3 loop spans 13 amino acids. For the CDR3, the DNA is TGCAGTGCTAGTATGGGATCCTACAATGAGCAGTTCTTC. Encoded protein: CSASMGSYNEQFF.

The CDR3: CASRYDGRVSGGRSYEQYF. The CDR3 DNA follows: TGTGCCAGCAGATACGACGGTCGTGTATCAGGGGGCAGGTCCTACGAGCAGTACTTC. This sequence joins TRBV6-5 and TRBJ2-7; 8 positions match TRBD1. The germline gives CDR1 MNHEY, CDR2 SVGAGI. The CDR3 spans 19 residues. Losses at the gene ends were 6 bases for V and 1 base for J; bases not matched to a gene: 20.

V is TRBV6-6 and J is TRBJ1-1; tentative D call: TRBD1 (5 bases). Deletions cut 9 bases from V and 5 bases from J, with 16 bases between. The germline V gene has CDR1 MNHNY and CDR2 SVGAGI (reference sequence). There are 13 residues in the CDR3. The CDR3: CASGGGKVTEAFF. CDR3 nucleotides: TGTGCCAGTGGGGGAGGGAAAGTGACTGAAGCTTTCTTT.

The chain uses TRBV7-3 and TRBJ2-3, with 11 nucleotides matching TRBD2. Germline V CDR1 and CDR2: SGHTA, FQGTGA. The CDR3 is made up of 16 amino acids. Losses at the gene ends were 2 bases for V and 6 bases for J; bases not matched to a gene: 7. The DNA for the CDR3 is TGTGCCAGCAGCTTAGGACTAGCGGGCCGTGCTGATACGCAGTATTTT. Translating gives CASSLGLAGRADTQYF.

This clonotype was picked up many times. This chain connects TRBV4-3 to TRBJ2-4; D possibly corresponds to TRBD2 (5 bases). Germline V gene data show CDR1 as LGHNA and CDR2 as YSLEER. V lost 0 bases to trimming and J lost 0 bases, with 6 bases between them. The CDR3 is 15 amino acids. CDR3 sequence (DNA): TGCGCCAGCAGCCAAGATGGACTAGCCAAAAACATTCAGTACTTC. Translation: CASSQDGLAKNIQYF.

This chain uses TRBV20-1 with TRBJ2-1; TRBD2 matches at 13 bases. CDR3 length equals 19 residues. The germline V gene encodes CDR1 DFQATT and CDR2 SNEGSKA (reference sequence). J lost 3 bases, V lost 7 bases, and 18 bases had no gene match. The DNA of the CDR3 is TGCAGTGTCATCCGACGCACCGGGACTAGCGGGGTGAACTACAATGAGCAGTTCTTC. Protein: CSVIRRTGTSGVNYNEQFF.

There are a few counts of this clonotype. The genes are TRBV5-5 and TRBJ1-2, with TRBD1 as a possible D gene (6 bases). This CDR3 region has 14 residues. Trimming pared 0 bases from V and 4 bases from J, leaving 10 bases between. Germline V lookup: CDR1 SGHKS, CDR2 YYEKEE (reference sequence). In DNA form, the CDR3 reads TGTGCCAGCAGCTTGGATCCGACAGGCTATGGCTACACCTTC. Translating it yields CASSLDPTGYGYTF.

This clonotype occurred a few times. J is TRBJ2-1 and V is TRBV20-1; D perhaps matches TRBD2 (6 bases). Germline CDR1 is DFQATT and CDR2 is SNEGSKA (reference sequence). CDR3 length: 18 residues. Trimming shortened V by 3 bases and J by 5 bases, and 26 bases separated the two germline ends. In DNA form, the CDR3 reads TGCAGTGCTAGTCCATCCGGCGGGATAATCATCCAGCACAATGAGCAGTTCTTC. Protein product: CSASPSGGIIIQHNEQFF.

The V gene is TRBV29-1, the J gene TRBJ1-1, with D unclear. The CDR3 sequence is 14 residues long. The ends were cut back, 1 base at V and 4 bases at J, with 13 bases in the middle. Germline CDR1 is SQVTM and CDR2 is ANQGSEA. The CDR3, as DNA: TGCAGCGTTGAAGGATGGAGTTTGACCACTGAAGCTTTCTTT. It specifies CSVEGWSLTTEAFF.

The chain carries TRBV27 and TRBJ2-1; TRBD1 agrees at 7 bases. CDR3 length: 14 residues. J was trimmed by 6 bases and V by 5 bases; bases with no gene match: 7. Germline CDR1 reads MNHEY; CDR2 reads SMNVEV (reference sequence). CDR3 sequence reads: CASSISGTANEQFF. CDR3 sequence (DNA): TGTGCCAGCAGTATTTCCGGGACAGCCAATGAGCAGTTCTTC.

In the case of this clonotype: One junction end disagrees with the germline gene, perhaps due to a read error. The V gene is TRBV5-1, the J gene TRBJ1-1; D perhaps matches TRBD1 (5 bases). CDR3 length equals 14 residues. Germline lookup yields CDR1 SGHRS and CDR2 YFSETQ. In nucleotides, the CDR3 is TGCGCCAGCAGATTGGGGACGGTGAACACTGAAGCTTTCTTT. Translating it yields CASRLGTVNTEAFF.

This clonotype came up a few times. This chain connects TRBV6-1 to TRBJ1-1; D ambiguous. V lost 7 bases and J 2 bases, leaving 5 bases between the germline ends. Germline-derived CDR1 and CDR2 are MNHNS and SASEGT. This CDR3 is 11 amino acids long. CDR3 region: CASKYNTEAFF. CDR3 DNA: TGTGCCAGCAAGTATAACACTGAAGCTTTCTTT.

V usage is TRBV12-3 or TRBV12-4 and J usage is TRBJ2-1; 8 bases are shared with TRBD1. The CDR3 is 13 residues long. V lost 10 bases and J lost 9; bases outside the gene matches: 11. This chain's CDR3 is CAIRQQGGGEQFF. In DNA form, the CDR3 reads TGTGCCATAAGGCAACAGGGGGGAGGTGAGCAGTTCTTC.

The V call is TRBV13, the J call TRBJ2-3; 7 nucleotides align to TRBD2. The V gene end was trimmed by 6 bases and the J gene end by 0 bases; junction bases not matched to a gene: 9. CDR3 length equals 16 residues. The V gene's germline CDR1 is PRHDT and CDR2 FYEKMQ (reference sequence). CDR3 region: CASSQTSRFSTDTQYF. The CDR3 DNA follows: TGTGCCAGCAGTCAGACTAGCAGGTTTAGCACAGATACGCAGTATTTT. Filled out from reference TRBV13 and TRBJ2-3, the complete variable domain reads AAGVIQSPRHLIKEKRETATLKCYPIPRHDTVYWYQQGPGQDPQFLISFYEKMQSDKGSIPDRFSAQQFSDYHSELNMSSLELGDSALYFCASSQTSRFSTDTQYFGPGTRLTVL.

V gene TRBV12-3 or TRBV12-4 combines with J gene TRBJ2-7; 9 nucleotides line up with TRBD1. The CDR3 runs to 14 residues. The V segment lost 5 bases and the J segment 6 bases; nucleotides outside the gene matches: 8. The CDR3 nucleotides read TGTGCCAGCAGTCAAGGGACAGGGAAGGCCGAGCAGTACTTC. It yields the protein CASSQGTGKAEQYF.

This clonotype was counted between two and nine times. The V and J genes are TRBV3-1 and TRBJ1-1; D unclear. Germline V gene data show CDR1 as LGHDT and CDR2 as YNNKEL (reference sequence). V was trimmed by 4 bases and J by 7 bases, leaving 13 bases between them. CDR3 length equals 13 residues. The CDR3 protein is CASSPDAVSEAFF. CDR3 coding DNA: TGTGCCAGCAGCCCAGACGCTGTCAGTGAAGCTTTCTTT. The full variable domain, rest sourced from reference TRBV3-1 and TRBJ1-1, is DTAVSQTPKYLVTQMGNDKSIKCEQNLGHDTMYWYKQDSKKFLKIMFSYNNKELIINETVPNRFSPKSPDKAHLNLHINSLELGDSAVYFCASSPDAVSEAFFGQGTRLTVV.

The sample holds a few counts of this clonotype. The chain employs TRBV18 and TRBJ2-1; 7 nucleotides match TRBD1. The V gene's germline CDR1 is KGHSH and CDR2 LQKENI. The ends lost 3 bases at V and 10 bases at J; junction bases unmatched: 15. The CDR3 loop spans 16 amino acids. The CDR3 DNA reads TGTGCCAGCTCACCGGGGGCCGGGACAGATATCGGCGAGCAGTTCTTC. Translating gives CASSPGAGTDIGEQFF.

Only a few counts were recorded for this clonotype. This chain links TRBV12-3 or TRBV12-4 with TRBJ2-3; D is ambiguous. This CDR3 has 14 residues. Trimming left V 3 bases short and J 2 bases short, with 9 bases between. This CDR3 is CASSLSGVTDTQYF. CDR3 sequence (DNA): TGTGCCAGCAGTTTGTCTGGGGTCACAGATACGCAGTATTTT.

This clonotype was observed a handful of times. An end of the junction does not agree with germline; a read error may underlie this. V gene TRBV24-1 combines with J gene TRBJ2-1; D possibly corresponds to TRBD1 (5 bases). This CDR3 has 13 residues. CDR1 is KGHDR and CDR2 is SFDVKD in the germline V gene. In DNA form, the CDR3 reads TGTGCCACCAGTGCCTCCTTAGACAGCCTGTGGATCTTC. As protein: CATSASLDSLWIF.

The rearrangement links TRBV3-1 to TRBJ2-1; 9 bases line up with TRBD1. Germline assignment: CDR1 LGHDT and CDR2 YNNKEL (reference sequence). CDR3 length: 16 residues. With V trimmed by 5 bases and J by 2 bases, 7 bases remained unmatched. The CDR3 nucleotides read TGTGCCAGCAGCTACCTGGACAGGGGCCCCTACAATGAGCAGTTCTTC. It codes for CASSYLDRGPYNEQFF.

There are a few counts of this clonotype. The chain employs TRBV12-3 or TRBV12-4 and TRBJ1-1; D possibly corresponds to TRBD1 (5 bases). This CDR3 spans 12 amino acids. Trimming left V 6 bases short and J 7 bases short, with 12 bases between. The CDR3 is CASSPDIIEAFF. The DNA for the CDR3 is TGTGCCAGCAGCCCGGACATTATTGAAGCTTTCTTT.

The J gene is TRBJ1-1, the V gene TRBV2, with 7 bases lining up with TRBD1. Trimming took 8 bases from V and 0 from J; bases not matched to a gene: 3. The CDR3 is 13 residues long. Per germline, CDR1 SNHLY and CDR2 FYNNEI. CDR3 DNA: TGTGCCAGCCATGGACAGGTGAACACTGAAGCTTTCTTT. Translation gives CASHGQVNTEAFF. The variable domain in full, with the rest retrieved from reference TRBV2 and TRBJ1-1, is EPEVTQTPSHQVTQMGQEVILRCVPISNHLYFYWYRQILGQKVEFLVSFYNNEISEKSEIFDDQFSVERPDGSNFTLKIRSTKLEDSAMYFCASHGQVNTEAFFGQGTRLTVV.

V usage is TRBV5-5 and J usage is TRBJ2-1; 9 nucleotides agree with TRBD1. Germline-derived CDR1 and CDR2 are SGHKS and YYEKEE (reference sequence). The CDR3 runs 16 residues. Trimming cost V 6 bases and J 2 bases; bases outside gene matches: 9. This CDR3 reads CASNLRTGVTYNEQFF. The CDR3 DNA reads as TGTGCCAGCAACCTTAGGACAGGGGTCACCTACAATGAGCAGTTCTTC.

The chain's CDR3 is CASSFGAGSTDTQYF. As DNA, the CDR3 is TGTGCCAGCAGCTTTGGTGCGGGGAGCACAGATACGCAGTATTTT. The chain combines TRBV11-2 with TRBJ2-3, with D tentatively TRBD2 (6 bases). Germline CDR1 SGHAT, CDR2 FQNNGV. V lost 3 bases and J lost 0, with 10 bases in between. The length of the CDR3 is 15 residues.

This clonotype has a handful of counts. This CDR3 is CASAIPQISGNTIYF. Here the CDR3 DNA reads TGTGCCAGCGCAATTCCGCAGATCTCTGGAAACACCATATATTTT. The chain uses TRBV12-3 or TRBV12-4 and TRBJ1-3; D gene unclear. V was trimmed by 8 bases and J by 0 bases, leaving 14 bases between them. The length of the CDR3 is 15 residues.

The V gene is TRBV19, the J gene TRBJ2-1; maybe TRBD2 (6 bases). The CDR3 runs to 17 residues. Germline V gene sequence: CDR1 LNHDA, CDR2 SQIVND (reference sequence). The V and J ends lost 0 bases and 6 bases respectively, with 18 bases between them. The CDR3 region has the DNA TGTGCCAGTAGTATAGAGGCCAATAGCGGATCTTTCAATGAGCAGTTCTTC. Translating gives CASSIEANSGSFNEQFF.